This is a list of T cell receptor beta chains from one sample in a study of cytomegalovirus exposure and HLA in healthy donors. Data came from immunoSEQ multiplex PCR; TCRdb stores just in-frame clones and leaves some out. The table lists around 140,000 clones, 75% to 80% of them singletons. The sample consisted of PBMCs. The receptors shown here come from a woman aged 18 to 35 in good health and CMV-seropositive. Both conserved end residues are part of each CDR3. The D gene is left open where the match is weak. Clone size appears in some rows only: once, few, many, or a class for an expanded clone.

CDR3aa	CDR3nt	v_gene	j_gene	abundance	d_gene
CASSQGFYGYTF	TGTGCCAGCAGCCAGGGGTTTTATGGCTACACCTTC	TRBV6-5	TRBJ1-2	.	.
CAWIDRGSYNSPLHF	TGTGCCTGGATTGACCGAGGCTCCTATAATTCACCCCTCCACTTT	TRBV30	TRBJ1-6	few	.
CSATEQPQHF	TGCAGTGCCACGGAGCAGCCCCAGCATTTT	TRBV20-1	TRBJ1-5	.	.
CASSISSGLADQETQYF	TGTGCCAGTAGTATATCCTCGGGGCTAGCGGACCAAGAGACCCAGTACTTC	TRBV19	TRBJ2-5	.	TRBD2
CASSLGWSVGNTIYF	TGTGCCAGCAGCTTAGGATGGTCGGTTGGAAACACCATATATTTT	TRBV13	TRBJ1-3	.	.
CASSELGREEKLFF	TGTGCCAGCAGTGAACTGGGGAGGGAAGAAAAACTGTTTTTT	TRBV6-5	TRBJ1-4	.	.
CASRPPTGLGGYTF	TGTGCCAGCAGACCTCCCACAGGATTGGGTGGCTACACCTTC	TRBV6-1	TRBJ1-2	.	.
CASSLGLTGVGETQYF	TGCGCCAGCAGCCTTGGATTGACAGGGGTGGGCGAGACCCAGTACTTC	TRBV4-3	TRBJ2-5	.	TRBD1
CASSLGARVDSPLHF	TGTGCCAGCAGCTTAGGGGCCAGGGTGGATTCACCCCTCCACTTT	TRBV7-2	TRBJ1-6	.	.
CASSEEVGGTEAFF	TGTGCCAGCAGTGAAGAAGTCGGTGGTACTGAAGCTTTCTTT	TRBV6-1	TRBJ1-1	.	.
CASESGEGNQPQHF	TGTGCCAGCGAGTCAGGGGAAGGCAATCAGCCCCAGCATTTT	TRBV2	TRBJ1-5	.	.
CAWSELAGWRSSYEQYF	TGTGCCTGGAGTGAATTAGCGGGGTGGAGAAGCTCCTACGAGCAGTACTTC	TRBV30	TRBJ2-7	.	TRBD2
CASSQDALAGVSDTQYF	TGTGCCAGCAGCCAAGACGCGTTAGCGGGGGTATCGGATACGCAGTATTTT	TRBV14	TRBJ2-3	.	TRBD2
CAISSYTSDSTDTQYF	TGTGCCATCAGCTCCTATACTAGCGATAGCACAGATACGCAGTATTTT	TRBV10-3	TRBJ2-3	.	TRBD2
CASRFRGQGTEAFF	TGTGCCAGCAGATTCCGAGGACAGGGCACTGAAGCTTTCTTT	TRBV27	TRBJ1-1	once	TRBD1
CASSDTVNYGYTF	TGTGCCAGCAGTGACACAGTCAACTATGGCTACACCTTC	TRBV6-5	TRBJ1-2	.	.
CASSPRDTSYEQYF	TGTGCCAGCAGCCCCCGGGACACCTCCTACGAGCAGTACTTC	TRBV7-2	TRBJ2-7	few	.
CSVGSLAGGTYNEQFF	TGCAGCGTTGGATCCCTAGCGGGGGGCACCTACAATGAGCAGTTCTTC	TRBV29-1	TRBJ2-1	.	TRBD2
CASSPQGARYNEQFF	TGTGCCAGCTCACCACAGGGGGCTCGCTACAATGAGCAGTTCTTC	TRBV18	TRBJ2-1	.	TRBD1